This TCR beta chain is drawn from a study of T cells in Graves' hyperthyroidism and ophthalmopathy. Study as a whole: Peripheral blood sampling occurred at initial diagnosis, before any treatment. Study observations and caveats: Most expanded thyroid clonotypes above 0.001 recurred in blood. Ophthalmopathy got predicted by the model a median around six months before its onset.

Diagnoses were made from clinical symptoms, serum measures (thyroxine and TRAb), thyroid ultrasound and orbital computed tomography. RNA transcripts yielded amplified TCR beta CDR3 regions. HTBI primers were used for first-round RT-PCR of the TCR CDR3. TCRdb used MiXCR to reprocess the multiplex PCR reads, holding one entry per CDR3 protein. This table has approximately 520,000 distinct CDR3 sequences, around 24% appearing once. CDR1 and CDR2 from the germline V gene are LGHNA and YSLEER. The CDR3 has 15 residues. V lost 1 base, J lost 9 bases, and 16 bases lay in between. This clonotype was counted at least ten times. Its target is unknown.

The receptor's source is a woman in her twenties or thirties with Graves' ophthalmopathy. The rearrangement joins TRBV4-3 to TRBJ2-4, with D tentatively TRBD1 (5 bases). The sequencing input was blood. The CDR3 DNA sequence: TGCGCCAGCAGCCAAGTTCTGTGGCAGGGCGGCATTCAGTACTTC. This sequence encodes CASSQVLWQGGIQYF.